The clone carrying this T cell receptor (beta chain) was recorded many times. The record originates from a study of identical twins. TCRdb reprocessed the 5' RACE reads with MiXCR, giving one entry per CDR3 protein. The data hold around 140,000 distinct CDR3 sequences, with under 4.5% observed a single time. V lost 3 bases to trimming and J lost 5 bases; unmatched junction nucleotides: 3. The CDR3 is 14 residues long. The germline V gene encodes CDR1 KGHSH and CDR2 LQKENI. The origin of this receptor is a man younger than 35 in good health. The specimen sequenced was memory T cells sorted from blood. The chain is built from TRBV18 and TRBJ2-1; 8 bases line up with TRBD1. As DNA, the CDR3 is TGTGCCAGCTCACCCAGGACAGGGCACAATGAGCAGTTCTTC. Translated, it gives CASSPRTGHNEQFF.